This T cell receptor beta chain came from a study of cytomegalovirus exposure and HLA in healthy donors. This PCR relied on a set of 60 Vbeta primers and 13 Jbeta primers. TCRdb's copy holds only in-frame clones and misses some; the assay was immunoSEQ multiplex PCR. The table records about 140,000 clones, approximately 80% of them present only once. There are 16 residues in the CDR3. Looked up from germline, CDR1 is SGHVS and CDR2 is FNYEAQ. The sample taken for sequencing was PBMCs. This clonotype was obtained from a woman between 35 and 50 years old in good health and CMV-seropositive. The rearrangement joins TRBV7-6 to TRBJ1-3; 8 bases line up with TRBD1. The J call is in doubt because the DNA end fits TRBJ2-2 better. The CDR3 coding sequence is TGTGCCAGCACACCGGGACAGGTTAACTTCGGCGGGGAGCTGTTTTTT. It specifies CASTPGQVNFGGELFF.